This T cell receptor beta chain was profiled in a study of shared clonotypes between healthy human individuals. Study findings and constraints: Richness estimates generally favored naive over memory subsets.

The CDR3 has 17 amino acids. Sequencing used immunoSEQ multiplex PCR; TCRdb keeps in-frame clones, though not all of them. The sample shows 2 million to 2.5 million clones, approximately 96% of them seen only once. In regard to this clone: What it recognizes is unknown.

Nashville, Tennessee was home to all donors, each a Caucasian adult. Negatively enriched CD4+ T cells were divided by CD45RA into naive and memory. The specimen was naive CD4+ T cells sorted from blood. Specified subset: CD45RA+ positively selected. The chain uses TRBV21-1 and TRBJ2-1. TRBV21-1 is classified as a pseudogene. The sequence was collected from a man between 18 and 29 years old in good health. CDR3 protein: CASSSKGPLLSYNEQFF. The CDR3 coding sequence is TGTGCCAGCAGCTCTAAAGGGCCGCTACTCTCCTACAATGAGCAGTTCTTC.